These 12 T cell receptor beta chains came from one sample sequenced in a study of T cell changes during pregnancy in multiple sclerosis (dated by TCRdb to about 2019). Preparation of the library involved the immunoSEQ multiplex PCR assay. TCRdb's version of the immuneACCESS table is confined to in-frame rearrangements and falls short of the full clone set. An unresolved V gene accounts for under half of the shortfall where checked; the remainder is of unknown origin. The sample contains 20,000 to 30,000 clones, about 88% of them found a single time. The ten biggest clones cover roughly 15% of the sample. This specimen was CD8+ T cells from peripheral blood mononuclear cells, taken in the second trimester of pregnancy. All receptors come from a female donor with multiple sclerosis, enrolled in a pregnancy study.

V and J are TRBV11-1 and TRBJ2-7, with 8 bases matching TRBD2. Germline lookup yields CDR1 SGHAT and CDR2 FQDESV (reference sequence). After removal of 2 bases from V and 3 bases from J, the junction contained 3 bases not matched to a gene. The CDR3 contains 14 residues. CDR3 loop: CASSLRLAGYEQYF. The DNA for the CDR3 is TGTGCCAGCAGCTTACGGCTAGCGGGCTACGAGCAGTACTTC.

This clone occurred once. V usage is TRBV5-1 and J usage is TRBJ2-7; tentative D call: TRBD1 (6 bases). This CDR3 has 14 amino acids. V was pared by 4 bases and J by 6 bases, with 17 bases between. Germline V gives CDR1 SGHRS, CDR2 YFSETQ. The DNA for the CDR3 is TGCGCCAGCAGCACCGGGACAACTCTACTCGAGCAGTACTTC. This translates into CASSTGTTLLEQYF.

This chain connects TRBV2 to TRBJ2-5; D gene ambiguous. Trimming left V 11 bases short and J 9 bases short, with 19 bases between. The CDR3 has 12 amino acids. Per germline, CDR1 SNHLY and CDR2 FYNNEI. In nucleotides, the CDR3 is TGTGCCGACTCCCGGGTTGCAAAGGCCCAGTACTTC. Amino acids: CADSRVAKAQYF.

This chain uses TRBV28 with TRBJ1-5; possibly TRBD1 for D (6 bases). Germline V lookup: CDR1 MDHEN, CDR2 SYDVKM. This CDR3 is built from 13 residues. The V end lost 6 bases, the J end lost 6 bases, and 12 bases lay between the germline ends. DNA for the CDR3: TGTGCCAGCAGCCCCCCAGGGGCTCAGCCCCAGCATTTT. Amino acid sequence: CASSPPGAQPQHF. Filled out from reference TRBV28 and TRBJ1-5, the complete variable domain reads DVKVTQSSRYLVKRTGEKVFLECVQDMDHENMFWYRQDPGLGLRLIYFSYDVKMKEKGDIPEGYSVSREKKERFSLILESASTNQTSMYLCASSPPGAQPQHFGDGTRLSIL.

This chain joins TRBV27 and TRBJ1-1; D is perhaps TRBD1 (5 bases). V was clipped by 2 bases and J by 6 bases, with 13 bases between them. CDR3 length: 14 amino acids. The germline gives CDR1 MNHEY, CDR2 SMNVEV (reference sequence). The CDR3 nucleotides read TGTGCCAGCAGTTTAAGGGGCAGGGTGTCTGAAGCTTTCTTT. Protein product: CASSLRGRVSEAFF.

The chain combines TRBV15 with TRBJ2-1, with 11 bases that match TRBD1. With 4 bases clipped from V and 2 bases from J, the junction kept 22 bases outside the gene matches. The CDR3 is made up of 22 amino acids. Germline CDR1 reads LNHNV; CDR2 reads YYDKDF (reference sequence). The DNA of the CDR3 is TGTGCCACCAGCACGGGACAGGGGGGGACCTACAATCAGGTCCGGACCTACAATGAGCAGTTCTTC. This translates into CATSTGQGGTYNQVRTYNEQFF.

The chain joins TRBV4-3 to TRBJ2-1; tentatively, D is TRBD1 (5 bases). Germline CDR1 LGHNA, CDR2 YSLEER. The CDR3 has 14 amino acids. Trimming stripped 4 bases from V and 0 bases from J, with 7 bases between. The CDR3 DNA reads as TGCGCCAGCAGCCCAGGGAACTCCTACAATGAGCAGTTCTTC. This sequence encodes CASSPGNSYNEQFF.

The rearrangement uses TRBV27 and TRBJ1-4; 7 positions match TRBD1. Germline CDR1 and CDR2: MNHEY and SMNVEV (reference sequence). The CDR3 covers 14 residues. After removal of 3 bases from V and 7 bases from J, the junction contained 5 bases not matched to a gene. The CDR3 loop reads CASSFARGTEKLFF. CDR3 DNA sequence: TGTGCCAGCAGTTTTGCCAGGGGGACTGAAAAACTGTTTTTT.

The chain uses TRBV5-4 and TRBJ2-7; D ambiguous. V shed 7 bases and J shed 7 bases, with 18 bases lying between them. Per the germline V gene, CDR1 is SGHNT and CDR2 is YYREEE (reference sequence). This CDR3 is 13 amino acids long. CDR3 DNA: TGTGCCAGCTGGTTCCTGGGCTCTGGAGAGCAGTACTTC. Translation gives CASWFLGSGEQYF.

The chain combines TRBV6-1 with TRBJ1-4, with 7 bases aligning to TRBD1. The CDR3 contains 17 residues. J was trimmed by 2 bases and V by 1 base; bases with no gene match: 7. CDR1 and CDR2 from the germline V gene are MNHNS and SASEGT. The CDR3, as DNA: TGTGCCAGCAGTGAAGAGAGAGGGGGCTGGACTAATGAAAAACTGTTTTTT. Translation gives CASSEERGGWTNEKLFF.

The V call is TRBV2, the J call TRBJ2-1; 13 bases line up with TRBD2. CDR3 size: 14 residues. The V gene's germline CDR1 is SNHLY and CDR2 FYNNEI. V lost 8 bases to trimming and J lost 6 bases; unmatched junction nucleotides: 4. CDR3: CASLLAGGGNEQFF. The DNA for the CDR3 is TGTGCCAGCCTACTAGCGGGAGGGGGCAATGAGCAGTTCTTC.

This clone occurred once. This sequence joins TRBV27 and TRBJ2-7, with D possibly matching TRBD1 (6 bases). Germline CDR1 and CDR2: MNHEY and SMNVEV (reference sequence). Trimming cost V 0 bases and J 6 bases, with 15 bases left between them. The CDR3 covers 15 residues. CDR3 protein: CASSLSGGLVSEQYF. CDR3 bases: TGTGCCAGCAGTTTATCAGGGGGTCTGGTGAGCGAGCAGTACTTC.